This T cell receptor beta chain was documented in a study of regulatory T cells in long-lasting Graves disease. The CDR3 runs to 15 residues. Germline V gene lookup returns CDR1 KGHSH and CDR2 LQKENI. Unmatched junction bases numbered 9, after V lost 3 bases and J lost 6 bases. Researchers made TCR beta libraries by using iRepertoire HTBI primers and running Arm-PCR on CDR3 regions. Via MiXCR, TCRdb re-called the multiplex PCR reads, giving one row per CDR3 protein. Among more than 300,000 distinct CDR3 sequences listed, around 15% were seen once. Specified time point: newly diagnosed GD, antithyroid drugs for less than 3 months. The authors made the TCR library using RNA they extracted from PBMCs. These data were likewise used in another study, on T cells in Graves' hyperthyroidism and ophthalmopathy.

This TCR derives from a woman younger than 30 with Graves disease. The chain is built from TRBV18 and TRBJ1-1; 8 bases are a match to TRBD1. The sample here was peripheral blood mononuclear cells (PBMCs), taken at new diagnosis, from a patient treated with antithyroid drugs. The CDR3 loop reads CASSPVDRDVAEAFF. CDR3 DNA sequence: TGTGCCAGCTCACCCGTGGACAGGGACGTTGCTGAAGCTTTCTTT.